The clone carrying this T cell receptor beta chain was observed a handful of times. Antigen unknown. A single record per CDR3 protein comes from TCRdb applying MiXCR to the reads. The sample has 450,000 to 650,000 distinct CDR3 sequences, roughly 29% seen once. This specimen comes from a study of T cell repertoires in cytomegalovirus infection. The V gene's germline CDR1 is SGHDT and CDR2 YYEEEE. This CDR3 has 11 amino acids. V was trimmed by 0 bases and J by 12 bases, leaving 7 bases between them. The study, taken as a whole, reports: Frequencies of public TCR beta families were cumulated, and this identified carriers of CMV plus the relevant HLA. Clonotype analysis showed dominance of the ex vivo response by HLA-C-restricted CMV-specific TCR beta clonotypes.

Material: PBMCs. This chain uses TRBV5-6 with TRBJ2-1, with D unresolved. This receptor was taken from a human donor in good health (CMV status not recorded). Some clones in this sample may be carry-over from other donors' samples. The CDR3 spells CASSLEARQFF. The CDR3 bases are TGTGCCAGCAGCTTGGAGGCTAGGCAGTTCTTC.